The T cell receptor (beta chain) under discussion was sequenced for a study of T-cell memory formation after mild COVID-19. Study in general: TCR clusters were largely donor specific. Study-wide results and limits: CD4+ clones that contracted lay mainly in CM and EM; CD8+ ones lay in EMRA. Clones shrinking between day 15 and 85 showed a balanced CD4/CD8 split, and those that grew later tilted toward CD4+. That cross-reactive memory joined was suggested by some responding clones appearing in pre-infection memory.

The germline CDR1 and CDR2 sequences are LNHDA and SQIVND (reference sequence). This CDR3 comprises 14 residues. Trimming removed 7 bases at V and 0 bases at J, with 12 bases between. Each CDR3 protein gets one entry after TCRdb re-called the 5' RACE reads with MiXCR. The table records tens of thousands of distinct CDR3 sequences, around 17% of them present only once. This clonotype was detected only a few times. Its target is not known. The TCR comes from an adult woman who had mild COVID-19 (a few samples of this study predate the infection). Cell type and time point are not known. The sequencing sample was made of PBMCs or a T cell subset sorted from them (not recorded which). The V call is TRBV19, the J call TRBJ1-2; D not resolved. This CDR3 reads CASTAGGPNYGYTF. The DNA for the CDR3 is TGTGCCAGTACCGCGGGTGGGCCTAACTATGGCTACACCTTC.